This T cell receptor (beta chain) was profiled in a study of type 1 and type 2 diabetes patients. Study background: The cohort mixed type 1 diabetes, type 2 diabetes and nondiabetic donors. Study conclusions and caveats: In CD4+ and CD8+ T cells, type 2 diabetes diversity exceeded type 1.

Germline loops: CDR1 LNHDA, CDR2 SQIVND (reference sequence). The CDR3 length is 17 residues. Note on this clonotype: Its antigen is currently unknown. One end of the junction fails to match germline, which may point to a read error.

Amplification started from genomic DNA. Multiplex PCR with 30 forward and 13 reverse primers amplified the TCR beta CDR3. MiXCR, applied by TCRdb to the multiplex PCR reads, yields one record per CDR3 protein. The sample carries under 300,000 distinct CDR3 sequences, roughly 48% recorded once. What was sequenced was peripheral blood mononuclear cells (PBMCs). This sequence originates from a man aged 18 to 35 with type 2 diabetes. The chain has TRBV19 and TRBJ2-2; 11 bases align to TRBD2. The CDR3 here is CASSPSGRPENTGELFF. The CDR3 DNA is TGTGCCAGTAGTCCTAGCGGGAGGCCCGAGAACACAGGGGAGCTGTTTTTT.